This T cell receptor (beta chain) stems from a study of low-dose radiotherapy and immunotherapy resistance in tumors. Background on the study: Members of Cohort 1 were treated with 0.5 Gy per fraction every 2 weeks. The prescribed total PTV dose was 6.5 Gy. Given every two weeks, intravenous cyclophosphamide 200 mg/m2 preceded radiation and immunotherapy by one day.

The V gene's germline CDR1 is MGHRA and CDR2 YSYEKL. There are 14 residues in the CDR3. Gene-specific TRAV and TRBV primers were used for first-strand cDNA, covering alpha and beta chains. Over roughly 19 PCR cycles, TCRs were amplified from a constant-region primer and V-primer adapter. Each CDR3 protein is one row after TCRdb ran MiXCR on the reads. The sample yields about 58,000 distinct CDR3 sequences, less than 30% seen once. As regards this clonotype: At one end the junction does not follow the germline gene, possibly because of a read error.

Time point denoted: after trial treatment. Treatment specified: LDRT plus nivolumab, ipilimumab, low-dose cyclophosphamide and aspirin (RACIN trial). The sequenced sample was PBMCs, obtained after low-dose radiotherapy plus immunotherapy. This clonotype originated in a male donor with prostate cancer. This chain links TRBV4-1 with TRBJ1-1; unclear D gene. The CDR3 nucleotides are TGTGCCAGCAGCCAAGATGAGAGAAACACTGAAGCTTTCTTT. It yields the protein CASSQDERNTEAFF.